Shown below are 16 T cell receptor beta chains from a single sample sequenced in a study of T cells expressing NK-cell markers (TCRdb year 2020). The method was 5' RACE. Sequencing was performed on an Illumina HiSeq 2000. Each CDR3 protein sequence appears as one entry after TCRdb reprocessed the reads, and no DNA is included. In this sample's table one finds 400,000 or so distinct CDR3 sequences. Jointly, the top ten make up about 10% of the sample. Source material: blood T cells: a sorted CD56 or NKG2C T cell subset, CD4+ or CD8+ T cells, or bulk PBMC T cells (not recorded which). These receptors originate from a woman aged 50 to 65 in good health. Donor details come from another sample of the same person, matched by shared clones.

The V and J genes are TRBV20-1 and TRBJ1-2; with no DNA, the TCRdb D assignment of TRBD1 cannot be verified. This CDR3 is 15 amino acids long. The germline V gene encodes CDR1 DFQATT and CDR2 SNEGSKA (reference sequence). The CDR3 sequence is CSARVPRGGARGDTF.

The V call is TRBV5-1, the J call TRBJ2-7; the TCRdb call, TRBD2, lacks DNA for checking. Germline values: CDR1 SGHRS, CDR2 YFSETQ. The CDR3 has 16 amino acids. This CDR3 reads CASRFYSGRDFNEQYF.

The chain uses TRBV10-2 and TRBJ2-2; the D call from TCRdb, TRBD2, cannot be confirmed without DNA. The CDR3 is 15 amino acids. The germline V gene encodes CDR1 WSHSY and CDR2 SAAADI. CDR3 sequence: CASSESGEGGGELFF.

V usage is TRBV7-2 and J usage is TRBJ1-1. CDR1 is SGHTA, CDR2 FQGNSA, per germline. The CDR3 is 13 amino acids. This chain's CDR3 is CASLLLGGTEAFF.

CDR3 amino acids: CASSSGLAGGQSEQFF. The chain has TRBV5-1 and TRBJ2-1; TCRdb calls TRBD2, which cannot be checked without DNA. CDR1 and CDR2 from the germline V gene are SGHRS and YFSETQ. The CDR3 spans 16 residues.

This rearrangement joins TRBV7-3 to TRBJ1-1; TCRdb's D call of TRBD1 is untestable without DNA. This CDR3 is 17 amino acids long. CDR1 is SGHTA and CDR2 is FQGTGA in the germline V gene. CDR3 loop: CASSPRQNQPKDTEAFF.

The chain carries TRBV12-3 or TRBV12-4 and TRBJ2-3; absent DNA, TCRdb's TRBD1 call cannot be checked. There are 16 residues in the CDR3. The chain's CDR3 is CASSSTDRQGTDTQYF.

CDR3 loop: CASKNFAGTGKETQYF. This chain joins TRBV12-3 or TRBV12-4 and TRBJ2-5; the TRBD1 assignment by TCRdb is unverifiable without DNA. This CDR3 is built from 16 residues.

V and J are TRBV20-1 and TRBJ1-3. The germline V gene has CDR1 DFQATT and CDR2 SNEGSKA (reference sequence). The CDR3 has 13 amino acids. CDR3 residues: CSARVSPGNTIYF.

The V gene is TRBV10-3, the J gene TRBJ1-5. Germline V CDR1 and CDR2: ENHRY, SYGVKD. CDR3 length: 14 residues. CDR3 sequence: CAISESQANQPQHF.

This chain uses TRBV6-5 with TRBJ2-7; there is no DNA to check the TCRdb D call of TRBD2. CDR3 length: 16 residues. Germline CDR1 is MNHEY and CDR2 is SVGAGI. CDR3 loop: CASSYSTAGGPDEQYF.

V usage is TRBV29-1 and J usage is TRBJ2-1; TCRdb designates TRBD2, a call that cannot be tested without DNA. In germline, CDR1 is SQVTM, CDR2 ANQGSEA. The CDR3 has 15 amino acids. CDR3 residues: CSVAGTSGSGNEQFF.

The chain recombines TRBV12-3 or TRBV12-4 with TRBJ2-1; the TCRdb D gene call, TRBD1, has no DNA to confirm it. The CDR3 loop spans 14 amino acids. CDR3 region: CASSPRDSYNEQFF.

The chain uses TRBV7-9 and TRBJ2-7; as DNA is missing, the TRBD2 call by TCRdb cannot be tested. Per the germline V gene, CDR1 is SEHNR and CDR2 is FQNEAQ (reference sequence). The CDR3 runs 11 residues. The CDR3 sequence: CATEAGYEQYF.

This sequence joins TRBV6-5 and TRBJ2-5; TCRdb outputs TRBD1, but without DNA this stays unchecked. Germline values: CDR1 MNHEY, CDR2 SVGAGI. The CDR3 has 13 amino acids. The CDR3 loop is CASSYSFGAGEYF.

The CDR3 loop is CASSLWQDFYEQYF. The V and J genes are TRBV5-6 and TRBJ2-7. Germline CDR1 SGHDT, CDR2 YYEEEE. The CDR3 covers 14 residues.